The rows below give T cell receptor beta chains drawn from one sample of a study of CD8 T cells in ankylosing spondylitis. TCRdb re-derived calls from the 5' RACE reads in MiXCR, one entry per CDR3 protein. This sample has just under 550,000 distinct CDR3 sequences, with more than 9.5% found just once. Source material: blood, either unsorted or a sorted T cell fraction (not recorded which). The receptors here all came from a male donor with ankylosing spondylitis. Both conserved end residues are part of each CDR3. The D gene is left open where the match is weak. A clone size is listed for some rows: how often the clone was seen (once, few, many), or a class if it is expanded.

TRBV5-1,TRBJ2-3,TRBD1,.,TGCGCCAGCAGCGAGGGACAGATAAGCACAGATACGCAGTATTTT,CASSEGQISTDTQYF
TRBV11-2,TRBJ1-2,.,.,TGTGCCAGCAGCTTAGGGGGGCAGACCCTCACAGGGGGCTACACCTTC,CASSLGGQTLTGGYTF
TRBV10-1,TRBJ2-1,TRBD2,few,TGCGCCAGCAGTGAGTCCGGCCTAGCGGGAGGAGAGTCCTACAATGAGCAGTTCTTC,CASSESGLAGGESYNEQFF
TRBV2,TRBJ1-5,TRBD1,.,TGTGCCAGCAGCGCAACAGGGGATCGCAATCAGCCCCAGCATTTT,CASSATGDRNQPQHF
TRBV29-1,TRBJ2-3,TRBD2,few,TGCAGCGGGGGAGGGGCCACAGATACGCAGTATTTT,CSGGGATDTQYF
TRBV5-4,TRBJ1-4,TRBD1,.,TGTGCCAGCAGCTTGGAACAGGGGGTCGATGAAAAACTGTTTTTT,CASSLEQGVDEKLFF
TRBV7-9,TRBJ2-1,.,.,TGTGCCAGCAGCCTACAGGGATGGGGGAACAATGAGCAGTTCTTC,CASSLQGWGNNEQFF
TRBV18,TRBJ2-1,TRBD1,.,TGTGCCAGCTCAAGGGGGCTTGGTGACAATGAGCAGTTCTTC,CASSRGLGDNEQFF
TRBV21-1,TRBJ1-6,.,.,TGTGCCAGCAGGACTCTGGACAGGGCCCCGAGCTCCTATAATTCACCCCTCCACTTT,CASRTLDRAPSSYNSPLHF
TRBV29-1,TRBJ2-4,.,few,TGCAGCGTTGAACCTCTAGCCCTAGCCAAAAACATTCAGTACTTC,CSVEPLALAKNIQYF
TRBV5-1,TRBJ2-1,.,.,TGCGCCAGCAGCTTGGGGACCCTGCCTTACAATGAGCAGTTCTTC,CASSLGTLPYNEQFF
TRBV7-9,TRBJ1-1,.,once,TGTGCCAGCAGCTCGTCCCTTGAAGCTTTCTTT,CASSSSLEAFF